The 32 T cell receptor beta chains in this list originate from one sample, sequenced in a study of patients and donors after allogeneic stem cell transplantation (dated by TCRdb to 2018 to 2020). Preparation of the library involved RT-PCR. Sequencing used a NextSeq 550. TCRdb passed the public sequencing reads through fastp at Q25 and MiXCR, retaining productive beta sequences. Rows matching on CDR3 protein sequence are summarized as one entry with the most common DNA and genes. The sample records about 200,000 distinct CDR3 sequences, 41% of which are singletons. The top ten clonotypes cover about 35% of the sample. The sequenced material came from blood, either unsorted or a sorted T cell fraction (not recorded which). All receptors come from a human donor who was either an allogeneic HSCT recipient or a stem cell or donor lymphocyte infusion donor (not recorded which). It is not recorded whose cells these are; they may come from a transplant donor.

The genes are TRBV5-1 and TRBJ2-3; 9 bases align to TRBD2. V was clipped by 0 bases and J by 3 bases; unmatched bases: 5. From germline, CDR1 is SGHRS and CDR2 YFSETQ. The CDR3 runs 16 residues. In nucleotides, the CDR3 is TGCGCCAGCAGCTTGGAGGGAGCGGGAGGAACAGATACGCAGTATTTT. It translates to CASSLEGAGGTDTQYF.

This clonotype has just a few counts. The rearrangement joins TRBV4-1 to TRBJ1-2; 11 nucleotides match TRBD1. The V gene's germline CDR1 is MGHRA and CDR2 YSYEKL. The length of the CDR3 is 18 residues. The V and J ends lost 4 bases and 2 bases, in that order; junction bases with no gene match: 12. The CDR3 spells CASSPYRYRTGGNYGYTF. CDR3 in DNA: TGCGCCAGCAGCCCCTACCGGTACCGGACAGGGGGCAACTATGGCTACACCTTC.

The chain's CDR3 is CATSGATGDGNQPQHF. The CDR3 bases are TGTGCCACCAGTGGCGCCACAGGGGATGGAAATCAGCCCCAGCATTTT. This chain connects TRBV24-1 to TRBJ1-5; 7 bases map to TRBD1. V lost 5 bases to trimming and J lost 4 bases; unmatched junction nucleotides: 10. This CDR3 contains 16 residues. Germline V gene sequence: CDR1 KGHDR, CDR2 SFDVKD.

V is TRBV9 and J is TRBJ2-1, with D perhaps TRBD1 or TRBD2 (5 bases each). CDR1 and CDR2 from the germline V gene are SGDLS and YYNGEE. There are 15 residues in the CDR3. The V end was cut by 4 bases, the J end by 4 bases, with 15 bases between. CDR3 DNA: TGTGCCAGCAGCCCCATGGGGACGGAGTACAATGAGCAGTTCTTC. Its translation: CASSPMGTEYNEQFF.

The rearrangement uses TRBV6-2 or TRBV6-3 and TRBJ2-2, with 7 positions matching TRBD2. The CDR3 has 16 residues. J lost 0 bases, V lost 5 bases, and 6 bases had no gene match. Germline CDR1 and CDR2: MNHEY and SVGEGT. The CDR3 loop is CASSPSGYSNTGELFF. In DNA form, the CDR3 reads TGTGCCAGCAGTCCTAGCGGTTACTCGAACACCGGGGAGCTGTTTTTT.

Here the CDR3 DNA reads TGCGCCAGCAGCCAAGAGATGGAGGGATTGACCTACGAGCAGTACTTC. It specifies CASSQEMEGLTYEQYF. The chain links TRBV4-3 to TRBJ2-7; perhaps TRBD2 as D (6 bases). There are 16 residues in the CDR3. Trimming stripped 0 bases from V and 2 bases from J, with 14 bases between. From germline, CDR1 is LGHNA and CDR2 YSLEER.

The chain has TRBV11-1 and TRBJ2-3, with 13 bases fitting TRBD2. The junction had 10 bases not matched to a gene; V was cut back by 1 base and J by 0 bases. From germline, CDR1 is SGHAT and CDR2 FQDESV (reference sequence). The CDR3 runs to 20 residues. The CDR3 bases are TGTGCCAGCAGCTTAGGTCCCCGGACTAGCGGGAGTAGTAGCACAGATACGCAGTATTTT. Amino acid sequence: CASSLGPRTSGSSSTDTQYF.

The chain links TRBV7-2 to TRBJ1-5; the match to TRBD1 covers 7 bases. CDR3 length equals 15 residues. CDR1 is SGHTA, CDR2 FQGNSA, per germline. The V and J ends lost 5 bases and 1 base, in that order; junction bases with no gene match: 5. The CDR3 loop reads CASSPDRASNQPQHF. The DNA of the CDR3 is TGTGCCAGCAGCCCCGACAGGGCGAGCAATCAGCCCCAGCATTTT.

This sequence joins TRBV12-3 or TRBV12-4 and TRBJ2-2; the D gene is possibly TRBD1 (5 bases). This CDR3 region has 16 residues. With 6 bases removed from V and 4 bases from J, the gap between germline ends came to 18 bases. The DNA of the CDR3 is TGTGCCAGCAGGTTGGCGGCAGGGCTAGTCACCGGGGAGCTGTTTTTT. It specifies CASRLAAGLVTGELFF.

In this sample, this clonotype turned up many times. CDR3 DNA: TGTGCCAGCAGCTTGAGCGCAGGAGATGGCTACACCTTC. It translates to CASSLSAGDGYTF. This sequence joins TRBV5-4 and TRBJ1-2, with unresolved D. This CDR3 region has 13 residues. Trimming left V 1 base short and J 6 bases short, with 10 bases between. The germline V gene encodes CDR1 SGHNT and CDR2 YYREEE (reference sequence).

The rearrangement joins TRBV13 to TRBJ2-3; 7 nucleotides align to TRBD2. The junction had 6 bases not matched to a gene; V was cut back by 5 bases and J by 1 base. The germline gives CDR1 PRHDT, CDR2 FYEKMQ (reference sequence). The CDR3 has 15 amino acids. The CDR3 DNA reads TGTGCCAGCAGCCAAGCGGGATACGGCACAGATACGCAGTATTTT. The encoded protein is CASSQAGYGTDTQYF.

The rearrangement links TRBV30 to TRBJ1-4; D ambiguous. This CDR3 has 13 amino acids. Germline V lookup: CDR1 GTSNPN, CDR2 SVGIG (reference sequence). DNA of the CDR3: TGTGCTGGCTGGTGGGATTCTAATGAAAAACTGTTTTTT. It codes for CAGWWDSNEKLFF.

The CDR3 loop reads CSVEGSGNTEAFF. Here the CDR3 DNA reads TGCAGCGTTGAGGGGTCGGGGAACACTGAAGCTTTCTTT. The chain employs TRBV29-1 and TRBJ1-1; D gene ambiguous. The V end lost 3 bases, the J end lost 1 base, and 9 bases lay between the germline ends. Germline CDR1 reads SQVTM; CDR2 reads ANQGSEA. The CDR3 extends over 13 amino acids.

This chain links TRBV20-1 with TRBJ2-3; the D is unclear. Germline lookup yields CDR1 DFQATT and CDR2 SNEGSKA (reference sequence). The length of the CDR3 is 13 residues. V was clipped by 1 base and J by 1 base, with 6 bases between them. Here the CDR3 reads CSARGPGTDTQYF. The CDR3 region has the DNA TGCAGTGCTAGAGGCCCCGGCACAGATACGCAGTATTTT.

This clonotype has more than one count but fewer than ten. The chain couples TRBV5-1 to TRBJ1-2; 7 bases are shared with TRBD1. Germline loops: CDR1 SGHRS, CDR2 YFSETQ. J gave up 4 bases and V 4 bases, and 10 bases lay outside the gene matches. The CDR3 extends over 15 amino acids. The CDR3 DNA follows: TGCGCCAGCAGCATTACAGAGCCAGGGGGCTATGGCTACACCTTC. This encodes CASSITEPGGYGYTF. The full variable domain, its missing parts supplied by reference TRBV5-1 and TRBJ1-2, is KAGVTQTPRYLIKTRGQQVTLSCSPISGHRSVSWYQQTPGQGLQFLFEYFSETQRNKGNFPGRFSGRQFSNSRSEMNVSTLELGDSALYLCASSITEPGGYGYTFGSGTRLTVV.

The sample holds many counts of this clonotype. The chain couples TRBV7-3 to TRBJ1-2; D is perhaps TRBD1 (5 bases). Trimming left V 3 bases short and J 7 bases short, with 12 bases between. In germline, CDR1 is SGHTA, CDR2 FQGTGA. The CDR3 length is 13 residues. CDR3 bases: TGTGCCAGCAGCTTCGGGGGATTTAGTGGCTACACCTTC. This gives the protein CASSFGGFSGYTF.

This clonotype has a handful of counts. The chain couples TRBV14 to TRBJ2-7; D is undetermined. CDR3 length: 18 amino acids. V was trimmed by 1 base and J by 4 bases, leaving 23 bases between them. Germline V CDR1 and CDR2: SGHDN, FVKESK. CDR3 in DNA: TGTGCCAGCAGCCAAGCTCTCGCGGCACCTTCCTTTGTGTACGAGCAGTACTTC. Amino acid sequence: CASSQALAAPSFVYEQYF.

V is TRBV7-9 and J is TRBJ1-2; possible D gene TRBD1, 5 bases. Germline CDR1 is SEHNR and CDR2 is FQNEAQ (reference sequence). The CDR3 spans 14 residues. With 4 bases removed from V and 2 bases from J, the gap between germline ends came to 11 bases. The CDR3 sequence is CASSSREGNYGYTF. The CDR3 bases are TGTGCCAGCAGCTCCCGGGAGGGGAACTATGGCTACACCTTC.

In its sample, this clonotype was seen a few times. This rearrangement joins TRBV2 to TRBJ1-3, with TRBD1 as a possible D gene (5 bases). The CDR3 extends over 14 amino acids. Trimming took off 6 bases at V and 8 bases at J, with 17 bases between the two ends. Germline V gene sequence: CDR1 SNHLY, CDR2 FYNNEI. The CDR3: CASRGGGRRDTIYF. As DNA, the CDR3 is TGTGCCAGCAGGGGCGGGGGAAGAAGAGACACCATATATTTT.

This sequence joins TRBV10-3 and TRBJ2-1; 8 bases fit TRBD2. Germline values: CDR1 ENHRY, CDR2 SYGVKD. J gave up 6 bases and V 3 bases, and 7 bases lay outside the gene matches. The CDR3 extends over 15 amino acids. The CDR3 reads CAISDVVAGINEQFF. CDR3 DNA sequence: TGTGCCATCAGTGATGTGGTAGCGGGAATCAATGAGCAGTTCTTC.

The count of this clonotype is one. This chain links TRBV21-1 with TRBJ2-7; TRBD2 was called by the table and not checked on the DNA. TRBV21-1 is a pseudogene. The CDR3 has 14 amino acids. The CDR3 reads CARALPRRSYEQYF. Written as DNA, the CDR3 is TGTGCCAGAGCCCTTCCCAGGCGCTCCTACGAGCAGTACTTC.

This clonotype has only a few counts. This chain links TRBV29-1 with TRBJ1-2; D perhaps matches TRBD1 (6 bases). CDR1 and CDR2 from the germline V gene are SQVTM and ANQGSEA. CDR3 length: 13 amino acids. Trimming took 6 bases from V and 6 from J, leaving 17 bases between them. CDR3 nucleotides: TGCAGCGTAGGAACTAGGACAGAAAATGGCTACACCTTC. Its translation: CSVGTRTENGYTF.

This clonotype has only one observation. CDR3 region: CASSSRRVIPRGNNEQFF. In nucleotides, the CDR3 is TGTGCCAGCAGCTCACGTCGGGTTATCCCAAGAGGAAACAATGAGCAGTTCTTC. The chain combines TRBV7-8 with TRBJ2-1; D unclear. This CDR3 region has 18 residues. Trimming took off 4 bases at V and 5 bases at J, with 24 bases between the two ends. The germline V gene has CDR1 SGHVS and CDR2 FQNEAQ.

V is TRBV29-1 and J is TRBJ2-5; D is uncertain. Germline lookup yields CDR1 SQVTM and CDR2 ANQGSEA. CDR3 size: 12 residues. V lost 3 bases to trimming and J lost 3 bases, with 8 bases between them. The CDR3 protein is CSVDSWEETQYF. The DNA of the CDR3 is TGCAGCGTTGATAGCTGGGAAGAGACCCAGTACTTC.

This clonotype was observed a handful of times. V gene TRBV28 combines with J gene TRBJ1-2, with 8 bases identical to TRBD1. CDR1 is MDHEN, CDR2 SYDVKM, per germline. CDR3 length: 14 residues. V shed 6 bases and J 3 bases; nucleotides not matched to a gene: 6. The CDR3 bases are TGTGCCAGCAGCCGCGTACAGGGGGACTATGGCTACACCTTC. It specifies CASSRVQGDYGYTF.

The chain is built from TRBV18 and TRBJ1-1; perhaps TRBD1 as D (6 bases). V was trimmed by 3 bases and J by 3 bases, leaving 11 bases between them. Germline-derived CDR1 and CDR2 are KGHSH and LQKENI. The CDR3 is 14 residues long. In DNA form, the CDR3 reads TGTGCCAGCTCACCGGATTACAGGGACACTGAAGCTTTCTTT. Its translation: CASSPDYRDTEAFF.

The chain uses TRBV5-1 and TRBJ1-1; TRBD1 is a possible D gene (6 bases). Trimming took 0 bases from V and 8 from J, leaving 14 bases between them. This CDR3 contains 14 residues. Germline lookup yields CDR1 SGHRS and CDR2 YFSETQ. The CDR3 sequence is CASSLEFGQIEAFF. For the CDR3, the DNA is TGCGCCAGCAGCTTGGAATTTGGACAGATCGAAGCTTTCTTT. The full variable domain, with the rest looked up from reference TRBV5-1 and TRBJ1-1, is KAGVTQTPRYLIKTRGQQVTLSCSPISGHRSVSWYQQTPGQGLQFLFEYFSETQRNKGNFPGRFSGRQFSNSRSEMNVSTLELGDSALYLCASSLEFGQIEAFFGQGTRLTVV.

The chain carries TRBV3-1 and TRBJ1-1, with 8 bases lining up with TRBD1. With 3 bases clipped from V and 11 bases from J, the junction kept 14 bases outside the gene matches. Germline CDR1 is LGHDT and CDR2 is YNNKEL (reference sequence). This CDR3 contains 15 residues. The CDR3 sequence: CASSHLTGTGQGAFF. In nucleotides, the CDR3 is TGTGCCAGCAGCCACCTTACGGGGACCGGACAGGGTGCTTTCTTT.

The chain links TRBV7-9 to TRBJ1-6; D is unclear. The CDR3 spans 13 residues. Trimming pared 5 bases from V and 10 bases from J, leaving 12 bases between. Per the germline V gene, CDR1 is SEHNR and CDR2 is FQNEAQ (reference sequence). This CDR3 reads CASSLPAGSPLHF. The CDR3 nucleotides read TGTGCCAGCAGCCTCCCCGCGGGGTCACCCCTCCACTTT.

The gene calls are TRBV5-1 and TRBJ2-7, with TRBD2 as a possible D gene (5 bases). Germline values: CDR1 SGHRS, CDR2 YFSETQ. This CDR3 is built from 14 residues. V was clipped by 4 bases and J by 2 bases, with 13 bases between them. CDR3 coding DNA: TGCGCCAGCAGCACTAGGACCGGCCCCTACGAGCAGTACTTC. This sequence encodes CASSTRTGPYEQYF.

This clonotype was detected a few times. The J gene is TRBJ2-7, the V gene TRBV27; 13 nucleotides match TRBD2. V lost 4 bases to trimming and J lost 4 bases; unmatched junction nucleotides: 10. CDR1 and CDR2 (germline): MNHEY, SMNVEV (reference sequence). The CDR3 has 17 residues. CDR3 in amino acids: CASSSRTSGRRGYEQYF. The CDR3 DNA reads TGTGCCAGCAGTTCCCGGACTAGCGGGAGAAGAGGGTACGAGCAGTACTTC.

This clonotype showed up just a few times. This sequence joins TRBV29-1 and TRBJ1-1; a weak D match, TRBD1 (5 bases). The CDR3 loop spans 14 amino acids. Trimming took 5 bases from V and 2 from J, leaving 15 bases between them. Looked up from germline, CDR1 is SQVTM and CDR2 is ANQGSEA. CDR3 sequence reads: CSVTFGGPNTEAFF. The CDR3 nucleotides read TGCAGCGTTACGTTCGGGGGACCTAACACTGAAGCTTTCTTT.